This is a list of T cell receptor beta chains from one sample in a study of spatial heterogeneity in lung cancer. TCRdb used MiXCR to reprocess the 5' RACE reads, holding one entry per CDR3 protein. This table has some 25,000 distinct CDR3 sequences, approximately 4.8% appearing once. The sequenced sample was PBMCs, obtained at surgery. The receptors stem from a male donor with early-stage non-small cell lung cancer. The CDR3 runs from the conserved cysteine through the conserved F or W. D genes are given only for firm matches. Clone size is not always given. Where it is, it says once, few, many or a class for expanded clones.

TRBV20-1,TRBJ1-1,NA,many,CSAMGYLEAFF,TGCAGTGCTATGGGATACCTGGAAGCTTTCTTT
TRBV19,TRBJ1-2,NA,NA,CASTDLYRYTF,TGTGCCAGTACAGATCTCTATCGCTACACCTTC
TRBV20-1,TRBJ2-5,TRBD2,many,CRGLAGQETQYF,TGCAGGGGACTAGCGGGACAAGAGACCCAGTACTTC
TRBV27,TRBJ1-1,NA,many,CASSAQAGTEAFF,TGTGCCAGCAGTGCCCAGGCGGGCACTGAAGCTTTCTTT
TRBV6-6,TRBJ2-7,TRBD1,many,CASSYSGTGRYEQYF,TGTGCCAGCAGTTACTCCGGGACAGGGAGGTACGAGCAGTACTTC
TRBV19,TRBJ2-1,NA,many,CASSISALAPNNEQFF,TGTGCCAGTAGTATATCGGCCCTAGCGCCAAACAATGAGCAGTTCTTC
TRBV11-2,TRBJ2-5,NA,many,CASSLEGRVGETQYF,TGTGCCAGCAGCTTAGAAGGCAGGGTAGGGGAGACCCAGTACTTC
TRBV29-1,TRBJ2-5,NA,many,CSVEIRGGQQETQYF,TGCAGCGTTGAGATTAGGGGGGGCCAGCAAGAGACCCAGTACTTC
TRBV12-3/TRBV12-4,TRBJ2-6,NA,NA,CASSSTGSGANVLTF,TGTGCCAGCAGTAGTACGGGCTCTGGGGCCAACGTCCTGACTTTC
TRBV28,TRBJ2-5,NA,many,CASSYFGAQETQYF,TGTGCCAGCAGTTATTTTGGGGCTCAAGAGACCCAGTACTTC
TRBV28,TRBJ2-3,TRBD2,many,CASSLWTSGADTQYF,TGTGCCAGCAGTTTATGGACGAGCGGGGCAGATACGCAGTATTTT
TRBV7-9,TRBJ2-5,NA,many,CASSPRIANQETQYF,TGTGCCAGCAGCCCCCGGATAGCTAACCAAGAGACCCAGTACTTC
TRBV7-6,TRBJ1-5,NA,many,CASSLPNQPQHF,TGTGCCAGCAGCTTACCGAATCAGCCCCAGCATTTT
TRBV6-5,TRBJ1-5,NA,many,CASSSTPEGSDDQPQHF,TGTGCCAGCAGTTCCACCCCGGAGGGGAGTGACGATCAGCCCCAGCATTTT
TRBV6-2/TRBV6-3,TRBJ2-7,TRBD1,many,CASTRTGGSEQYF,TGTGCCAGCACCCGGACAGGGGGAAGCGAGCAGTACTTC
TRBV10-2,TRBJ1-1,NA,many,CASSEGGSEAFF,TGCGCCAGCAGTGAGGGGGGCAGTGAAGCTTTCTTT
TRBV5-1,TRBJ2-1,NA,few,CASGAVVGNEQFF,TGCGCCAGCGGGGCAGTTGTGGGCAATGAGCAGTTCTTC
TRBV2,TRBJ2-2,TRBD2,many,CASVAGVNTGELFF,TGTGCCAGCGTAGCGGGGGTGAACACCGGGGAGCTGTTTTTT
TRBV27,TRBJ2-3,TRBD2,many,CASTFTGLAGEDTQYF,TGTGCCAGCACCTTCACGGGACTAGCGGGCGAGGATACGCAGTATTTT
TRBV5-1,TRBJ2-1,NA,many,CASSPGGLPTDNEQFF,TGCGCCAGCAGCCCAGGAGGACTCCCGACGGACAATGAGCAGTTCTTC
TRBV5-6,TRBJ1-5,TRBD1,many,CASSLGQGWDNQPQHF,TGTGCCAGCAGTCTAGGACAGGGGTGGGACAATCAGCCCCAGCATTTT
TRBV5-1,TRBJ1-1,NA,many,CASSYITGLGEAFF,TGCGCCAGCAGCTATATCACAGGGTTGGGTGAAGCTTTCTTT
TRBV6-5,TRBJ1-2,TRBD1,many,CASSPGGSVYGYTF,TGTGCCAGCAGCCCAGGGGGCAGTGTCTATGGCTACACCTTC
TRBV6-2/TRBV6-3,TRBJ1-5,NA,many,CASSYSQGPQHF,TGTGCCAGCAGTTATTCACAGGGACCCCAGCATTTT
TRBV15,TRBJ2-1,NA,many,CATSSPNRVLVDEQFF,TGTGCCACCAGCAGTCCGAACAGGGTACTGGTAGATGAGCAGTTCTTC
TRBV5-6,TRBJ2-7,TRBD2,many,CASSLAGGSYEQYF,TGTGCCAGCAGCTTGGCGGGGGGGTCCTACGAGCAGTACTTC
TRBV5-1,TRBJ2-5,TRBD1,NA,CASSPGGEETQYF,TGCGCCAGCAGCCCAGGGGGAGAGGAGACCCAGTACTTC
TRBV7-6,TRBJ2-5,TRBD2,many,CASSSLLTSGRVEEYF,TGTGCCAGCAGCTCATTATTGACTAGCGGGAGGGTGGAGGAGTACTTC
TRBV29-1,TRBJ1-5,NA,many,CSASDGNQPQHF,TGCAGCGCCTCGGACGGGAATCAGCCCCAGCATTTT
TRBV7-9,TRBJ1-1,NA,medium-sized,CASTGSGNTEAFF,TGTGCCAGCACGGGGTCAGGGAACACTGAAGCTTTCTTT
TRBV2,TRBJ1-6,NA,many,CASSGHPLDSPLHF,TGTGCCAGCAGTGGACATCCACTAGATTCACCCCTCCACTTT
TRBV12-3/TRBV12-4,TRBJ2-3,NA,NA,CASSQSADTQYF,TGTGCCAGCAGCCAGTCAGCAGATACGCAGTATTTT
TRBV6-2/TRBV6-3,TRBJ2-2,TRBD2,many,CASSYSLAGGHNTGELFF,TGTGCCAGCAGTTACTCTTTAGCGGGAGGCCACAACACCGGGGAGCTGTTTTTT
TRBV20-1,TRBJ1-5,NA,many,CSARPGLSPNQPQHF,TGCAGTGCTAGACCGGGCCTCAGTCCGAATCAGCCCCAGCATTTT
TRBV9,TRBJ1-4,TRBD1,medium-sized,CASSMQGDPNEKLFF,TGTGCCAGCAGCATGCAGGGGGACCCGAATGAAAAACTGTTTTTT
TRBV27,TRBJ2-2,NA,medium-sized,CASSFSTGELFF,TGTGCCAGCAGTTTTAGCACCGGGGAGCTGTTTTTT